The 30 T cell receptor beta chains in this list originate from one sample, sequenced in a study of control samples from healthy donors and cancer patients. The assay was immunoSEQ multiplex PCR, and TCRdb's table has in-frame clones only and misses some. This table holds 65,000 to 95,000 clones, around 87% found once. The source material was blood. The receptors come from a man aged 45-60 years in good health.

The gene calls are TRBV11-2 and TRBJ1-3, with D unresolved. Germline V gives CDR1 SGHAT, CDR2 FQNNGV. CDR3 length: 16 residues. The V end was cut by 4 bases, the J end by 0 bases, with 13 bases between. CDR3 nucleotide sequence: TGTGCCAGCAGCTCGACGACATCCAGCTCTGGAAACACCATATATTTT. Protein sequence: CASSSTTSSSGNTIYF.

This chain uses TRBV9 with TRBJ1-1; tentative D call: TRBD1 (5 bases). This CDR3 is 15 amino acids long. The ends were cut back, 0 bases at V and 4 bases at J, with 13 bases in the middle. In germline, CDR1 is SGDLS, CDR2 YYNGEE. The CDR3 loop is CASSVATGPGTEAFF. Here the CDR3 DNA reads TGTGCCAGCAGCGTAGCGACGGGGCCGGGCACTGAAGCTTTCTTT.

The chain couples TRBV7-2 to TRBJ2-7; D could derive from TRBD1 or TRBD2 (6 bases each). The CDR3 sequence is 14 residues long. Trimming stripped 2 bases from V and 5 bases from J, with 13 bases between. CDR1 SGHTA and CDR2 FQGNSA come from the germline V gene. In DNA form, the CDR3 reads TGTGCCAGCAGCTTAACGTTCGGGGGCGACGAGCAGTACGTC. Translated, it gives CASSLTFGGDEQYV.

The chain uses TRBV28 and TRBJ2-5; TRBD1 agrees at 9 bases. V was pared by 6 bases and J by 4 bases, with 9 bases of the junction left unmatched. This CDR3 has 15 residues. Germline V gives CDR1 MDHEN, CDR2 SYDVKM. Here the CDR3 reads CASSPTDRGGETQYF. In DNA form, the CDR3 reads TGTGCCAGCAGCCCTACGGACAGGGGAGGAGAGACCCAGTACTTC.

There are a few counts of this clone. The gene calls are TRBV5-1 and TRBJ1-5; D unresolved. The V end was cut by 5 bases, the J end by 1 base, with 7 bases between. The CDR3 is 13 residues long. Germline values: CDR1 SGHRS, CDR2 YFSETQ. In DNA form, the CDR3 reads TGCGCCAGCAGTAGGGCGAGCAATCAGCCCCAGCATTTT. Its protein is CASSRASNQPQHF.

This clone was seen once. V and J are TRBV11-3 and TRBJ2-1; D call uncertain. Germline CDR1 SGHNT, CDR2 YENEEA. The CDR3 is 12 amino acids. The germline V and J ends were trimmed by 0 bases and 9 bases, with 6 bases remaining between them. The CDR3 spells CASSLDMAEQFF. In DNA form, the CDR3 reads TGTGCCAGCAGCTTAGATATGGCTGAGCAGTTCTTC.

This clone is a singleton in its sample. This chain uses TRBV6-4 with TRBJ2-7; TRBD2 matches 7 bases. The V and J ends lost 0 bases and 0 bases, in that order; junction bases with no gene match: 11. Germline CDR1 and CDR2: MRHNA and SNTAGT. This CDR3 spans 18 amino acids. CDR3 DNA sequence: TGTGCCAGCAGTGACTCGATGTTCTGGGACTACTTCTCCTACGAGCAGTACGTC. It specifies CASSDSMFWDYFSYEQYV.

The rearrangement links TRBV18 to TRBJ1-4, with 7 bases that match TRBD1. The germline CDR1 and CDR2 sequences are KGHSH and LQKENI. The CDR3 is 17 residues long. J was trimmed by 0 bases and V by 2 bases; bases with no gene match: 6. The CDR3: CASSPFVQGATNEKLFF. The CDR3 region has the DNA TGTGCCAGCTCACCATTCGTCCAGGGGGCAACTAATGAAAAACTGTTTTTT.

V and J are TRBV11-3 and TRBJ2-7; 8 bases agree with TRBD1. CDR1 is SGHNT, CDR2 YENEEA, per germline. The V gene end was trimmed by 8 bases and the J gene end by 2 bases; junction bases not matched to a gene: 2. This CDR3 is built from 12 residues. Here the CDR3 reads CASATGAYEQYF. The CDR3 DNA reads TGTGCCAGCGCGACAGGGGCCTACGAGCAGTACTTC.

The CDR3: CASSPTGSPYEQYF. The CDR3 DNA sequence: TGTGCCAGCAGCCCTACAGGGTCCCCTTACGAGCAGTACTTC. This chain joins TRBV11-2 and TRBJ2-7; weak D call: TRBD1 (6 bases). This CDR3 is 14 amino acids long. Looked up from germline, CDR1 is SGHAT and CDR2 is FQNNGV. The germline V and J ends were trimmed by 5 bases and 4 bases, with 15 bases remaining between them.

This chain joins TRBV27 and TRBJ1-5, with D unresolved. This CDR3 comprises 14 residues. Germline values: CDR1 MNHEY, CDR2 SMNVEV (reference sequence). The V gene lost 8 bases and the J gene lost 10 bases, with 21 bases spanning the gap. The CDR3 region is CASVARRGSSPQHF. As DNA, the CDR3 is TGTGCCAGCGTTGCCCGACGGGGAAGCAGCCCCCAGCATTTT.

This sequence joins TRBV27 and TRBJ2-1, with 7 bases that match TRBD2. Germline CDR1 and CDR2: MNHEY and SMNVEV (reference sequence). CDR3 length: 14 residues. J was trimmed by 6 bases and V by 2 bases; bases with no gene match: 4. CDR3 sequence reads: CASSLAASGNEQFF. The CDR3 coding sequence is TGTGCCAGCAGTTTAGCGGCTAGCGGCAATGAGCAGTTCTTC.

The chain carries TRBV7-2 and TRBJ1-1; TRBD1 matches at 8 bases. Germline loops: CDR1 SGHTA, CDR2 FQGNSA. The length of the CDR3 is 15 residues. With V trimmed by 1 base and J by 3 bases, 4 bases remained unmatched. The CDR3 nucleotides are TGTGCCAGCAGCTTAGTCAGGGGGCTCTACACTGAAGCTTTCTTT. This codes for CASSLVRGLYTEAFF. Full variable domain (outside the CDR3, taken from reference TRBV7-2 and TRBJ1-1): GAGVSQSPSNKVTEKGKDVELRCDPISGHTALYWYRQSLGQGLEFLIYFQGNSAPDKSGLPSDRFSAERTGGSVSTLTIQRTQQEDSAVYLCASSLVRGLYTEAFFGQGTRLTVV.

This clone was seen only a few times. This chain joins TRBV19 and TRBJ2-7, with 11 bases that match TRBD1. The CDR3 runs 15 residues. Germline CDR1 LNHDA, CDR2 SQIVND (reference sequence). V lost 6 bases, J lost 4 bases, and 8 bases stayed unmatched. CDR3 DNA: TGTGCCAGTAGGCCCGGACAGGGGGCGGGATACGAGCAGTACTTC. Its protein product is CASRPGQGAGYEQYF. Full variable domain (outside the CDR3, taken from reference TRBV19 and TRBJ2-7): DGGITQSPKYLFRKEGQNVTLSCEQNLNHDAMYWYRQDPGQGLRLIYYSQIVNDFQKGDIAEGYSVSREKKESFPLTVTSAQKNPTAFYLCASRPGQGAGYEQYFGPGTRLTVT.

This clone turned up a few times. The chain has TRBV28 and TRBJ2-7, with a weak D call TRBD1 (5 bases). Germline CDR1 reads MDHEN; CDR2 reads SYDVKM. Trimming shortened V by 7 bases and J by 3 bases, and 19 bases separated the two germline ends. CDR3 size: 15 residues. The CDR3 loop is CASTPVGQGYYEQYF. The DNA for the CDR3 is TGTGCCAGCACCCCCGTCGGGCAGGGTTACTACGAGCAGTACTTC.

The rearrangement uses TRBV15 and TRBJ1-5; the D is unclear. The CDR3 spans 18 residues. Trimming shortened V by 1 base and J by 6 bases, and 22 bases separated the two germline ends. CDR1 is LNHNV and CDR2 is YYDKDF in the germline V gene (reference sequence). The CDR3 sequence is CATSRGGIGQPFGQPQHF. In nucleotides, the CDR3 is TGTGCCACCAGCAGAGGAGGAATCGGGCAGCCCTTCGGTCAGCCCCAGCATTTT.

The chain recombines TRBV6-2 or TRBV6-3 with TRBJ1-3; maybe TRBD1 (6 bases). The CDR3 consists of 16 residues. Germline CDR1 and CDR2: MNHEY and SVGEGT. Trimming pared 7 bases from V and 4 bases from J, leaving 20 bases between. The CDR3 nucleotides read TGTGCCAGCAACCCTTTACACCGGGGGCGAGGAAACACCATATATTTT. It encodes CASNPLHRGRGNTIYF.

J is TRBJ1-5 and V is TRBV6-1; 7 bases map to TRBD1. The germline V gene encodes CDR1 MNHNS and CDR2 SASEGT. The junction had 3 bases not matched to a gene; V was cut back by 2 bases and J by 5 bases. The CDR3 is 14 residues long. The CDR3 region is CASSEQGGDQPQHF. The CDR3 DNA is TGTGCCAGCAGTGAACAGGGGGGGGATCAGCCCCAGCATTTT.

This clone was counted a few times. The chain links TRBV6-2 or TRBV6-3 to TRBJ1-1; D remains unclear. The CDR3 consists of 13 residues. From germline, CDR1 is MNHEY and CDR2 SVGEGT. V lost 5 bases to trimming and J lost 1 base, with 8 bases between them. For the CDR3, the DNA is TGTGCCAGCAGTGATATCCGGAACACTGAAGCTTTCTTT. Its translation is CASSDIRNTEAFF.

The V call is TRBV5-1, the J call TRBJ2-7; D possibly corresponds to TRBD1 (6 bases). Germline V gene lookup returns CDR1 SGHRS and CDR2 YFSETQ. V lost 1 base and J lost 5, with 16 bases in between. The CDR3 extends over 15 amino acids. CDR3 protein: CASSLRQDVRDEQYF. DNA of the CDR3: TGCGCCAGCAGCTTGCGACAGGATGTAAGGGACGAGCAGTACTTC.

The V gene is TRBV11-1, the J gene TRBJ2-5, with a possible D match to TRBD1 (6 bases). V was shortened by 5 bases and J by 1 base, with 8 bases between the two germline ends. The CDR3 has 13 amino acids. Germline V gene sequence: CDR1 SGHAT, CDR2 FQDESV (reference sequence). The CDR3 spells CASSGGSQETQYF. CDR3 DNA sequence: TGTGCCAGCAGCGGGGGCAGCCAAGAGACCCAGTACTTC. Using reference TRBV11-1 and TRBJ2-5 for the parts outside the CDR3, the full variable domain is EAEVAQSPRYKITEKSQAVAFWCDPISGHATLYWYRQILGQGPELLVQFQDESVVDDSQLPKDRFSAERLKGVDSTLKIQPAELGDSAMYLCASSGGSQETQYFGPGTRLLVL.

The chain combines TRBV10-3 with TRBJ2-3; 13 bases agree with TRBD2. CDR1 and CDR2 from the germline V gene are ENHRY and SYGVKD. The CDR3 has 15 amino acids. V lost 5 bases to trimming and J lost 3 bases; unmatched junction nucleotides: 2. CDR3 sequence (DNA): TGTGCCATCAGTTCGGGACTAGCGGGGACAGATACGCAGTATTTT. It codes for CAISSGLAGTDTQYF.

This rearrangement joins TRBV24-1 to TRBJ2-1; 10 positions match TRBD1. CDR1 is KGHDR, CDR2 SFDVKD, per germline. This CDR3 spans 15 amino acids. V lost 3 bases, J lost 9 bases, and 7 bases stayed unmatched. The CDR3 nucleotides are TGTGCCACCAGTGATCGGGACAGGGGTCGTAGTGAGCAGTTCTTC. Translated, it gives CATSDRDRGRSEQFF.

CDR3 residues: CASSFEGAWEQFF. The CDR3 DNA reads as TGTGCCAGCAGCTTCGAAGGGGCGTGGGAGCAGTTCTTC. The J gene is TRBJ2-1, the V gene TRBV7-6; tentative D call: TRBD1 (5 bases). The CDR3 covers 13 residues. V lost 3 bases to trimming and J lost 10 bases, with 13 bases between them. Per germline, CDR1 SGHVS and CDR2 FNYEAQ. Using reference TRBV7-6 and TRBJ2-1 for the parts outside the CDR3, the full variable domain is GAGVSQSPRYKVTKRGQDVALRCDPISGHVSLYWYRQALGQGPEFLTYFNYEAQQDKSGLPNDRFSAERPEGSISTLTIQRTEQRDSAMYRCASSFEGAWEQFFGPGTRLTVL.

This clone was seen a handful of times. This sequence joins TRBV29-1 and TRBJ2-6; no firm D call. V was pared by 1 base and J by 2 bases, with 3 bases between. The CDR3 totals 13 residues. CDR1 and CDR2 from the germline V gene are SQVTM and ANQGSEA. The CDR3 DNA reads as TGCAGCGTTGAAGTCGCTGGGGCCAACGTCCTGACTTTC. Encoded protein: CSVEVAGANVLTF.

This chain links TRBV5-1 with TRBJ1-3, with D possibly being TRBD1 (5 bases). The CDR3 runs to 15 residues. The V end lost 3 bases, the J end lost 0 bases, and 10 bases lay between the germline ends. Germline V gene lookup returns CDR1 SGHRS and CDR2 YFSETQ. This CDR3 reads CASSSGRISGNTIYF. In nucleotides, the CDR3 is TGCGCCAGCAGCTCGGGACGGATCTCTGGAAACACCATATATTTT.

This chain uses TRBV7-3 with TRBJ1-2; D gene ambiguous. There are 15 residues in the CDR3. Germline values: CDR1 SGHTA, CDR2 FQGTGA. V dropped 1 base and J dropped 0 bases, with 9 bases sitting between them. CDR3 region: CASSLIGGANYGYTF. As DNA, the CDR3 is TGTGCCAGCAGCTTAATAGGTGGAGCTAACTATGGCTACACCTTC.

The rearrangement uses TRBV10-3 and TRBJ2-7, with D possibly being TRBD2 (6 bases). The CDR3 has 16 amino acids. Trimming stripped 3 bases from V and 0 bases from J, with 15 bases between. Looked up from germline, CDR1 is ENHRY and CDR2 is SYGVKD. The CDR3 region has the DNA TGTGCCATCAGTGAAACTATAGCGGAAAGCTCCTACGAGCAGTACTTC. This codes for CAISETIAESSYEQYF.

This clone is medium-sized by share. The J gene is TRBJ2-7, the V gene TRBV4-3; D uncertain. Trimming took 0 bases from V and 1 from J, leaving 10 bases between them. The CDR3 extends over 15 amino acids. CDR1 and CDR2 (germline): LGHNA, YSLEER. CDR3 bases: TGCGCCAGCAGCCAAGATAGATCCCAGTCCTACGAGCAGTACTTC. It yields the protein CASSQDRSQSYEQYF.

The chain is built from TRBV7-3 and TRBJ2-3, with D hard to call. V gave up 2 bases and J gave up 6 bases, with 9 bases separating them. Germline CDR1 and CDR2: SGHTA and FQGTGA. There are 13 residues in the CDR3. The CDR3 spells CASSLLIQDTQYF. In DNA, the CDR3 is TGTGCCAGCAGCTTACTTATACAGGATACGCAGTATTTT.